This is a list of T cell receptor beta chains from one sample in a study of shared clonotypes between healthy human individuals. Here immunoSEQ multiplex PCR was the method, and the copy in TCRdb shows in-frame clones only, minus some. The repertoire includes 2 million to 2.5 million clones, 80% to 95% of them detected once, and 0.39% sits in the top ten. Sequencing was done on a sample of naive CD4+ T cells from PBMCs. The source is a man between 18 and 29 years old in good health. Some clones in this sample may be carry-over from other donors' samples. CDR3s leave out the opening cysteine and the closing phenylalanine or tryptophan.

CDR3 protein: ASRAGTGVIRRLGEQY; CDR3 length: 16; V gene: TRBV28; J gene: TRBJ2-7
CDR3 protein: ASSPLWTTGELF; CDR3 length: 12; V gene: TRBV5-1; J gene: TRBJ2-2
CDR3 protein: AISENRYEQY; CDR3 length: 10; V gene: TRBV10-3; J gene: TRBJ2-7
CDR3 protein: AWKGLQGANEKLF; CDR3 length: 13; V gene: TRBV30; J gene: TRBJ1-4
CDR3 protein: ASGQSRPGAF; CDR3 length: 10; V gene: TRBV14; J gene: TRBJ1-1
CDR3 protein: ASSWGLAGYEQY; CDR3 length: 12; V gene: TRBV11-2; J gene: TRBJ2-7
CDR3 protein: ASSLSGQGKRSEAF; CDR3 length: 14; V gene: TRBV28; J gene: TRBJ1-1
CDR3 protein: ASSRNLADVREQY; CDR3 length: 13; V gene: TRBV6-5; J gene: TRBJ2-7
CDR3 protein: ASSVLGGEEKLF; CDR3 length: 12; V gene: TRBV25-1; J gene: TRBJ1-4
CDR3 protein: ATSSSYYEQY; CDR3 length: 10; V gene: TRBV15; J gene: TRBJ2-7
CDR3 protein: ASSSPSREHPNEQF; CDR3 length: 14; V gene: TRBV6-5; J gene: TRBJ2-1
CDR3 protein: ASSLDRLAGVRSNEQF; CDR3 length: 16; V gene: TRBV5-1; J gene: TRBJ2-1
CDR3 protein: ASSDRGRGGYT; CDR3 length: 11; V gene: TRBV2; J gene: TRBJ1-2
CDR3 protein: ASSLASGGLGYGYT; CDR3 length: 14; V gene: TRBV7-9; J gene: TRBJ1-2
CDR3 protein: ASSSSGYTEAF; CDR3 length: 11; V gene: TRBV7-9; J gene: TRBJ1-1
CDR3 protein: ASSSPHGQASTDTQY; CDR3 length: 15; V gene: TRBV5-1; J gene: TRBJ2-3
CDR3 protein: ASSGPPYIYEQY; CDR3 length: 12; V gene: TRBV6-1; J gene: TRBJ2-7